This is a list of T cell receptor beta chains from one sample in a study of vaccination effects on CD4 cells after COVID-19. Assay: immunoSEQ multiplex PCR; the TCRdb copy retains only in-frame clones and omits some. The sample includes more than 40,000 clones, roughly 79% of them seen just once. The antigens these receptors bind are not known. The sequenced sample was CD4+ T cells from PBMCs cultured with SARS-CoV-2 spike peptides, obtained before COVID-19 vaccination. The origin of the receptors is a human donor who received a COVID-19 vaccine. CDR3s include the opening cysteine and the closing phenylalanine or tryptophan. D genes are given only for firm matches. Clone size is not always given. Where it is, it says once, few, many or a class for expanded clones.

>18|NA|NA|TRBJ1-4|TRBV28
CASIPGSRAVRLGEKLFF
TGTGCCAGCATCCCTGGCTCCAGGGCAGTACGTCTGGGAGAAAAACTGTTTTTT
>15|NA|NA|TRBJ2-1|TRBV3-1/TRBV3-2
CASRSRGARGNEQFF
TGTGCCAGCAGGTCGAGGGGGGCTCGGGGCAATGAGCAGTTCTTC
>20|NA|NA|TRBJ2-1|TRBV24-1
CATSDPTGGGAGGSYNEQFF
TGTGCCACCAGTGACCCGACAGGGGGAGGAGCGGGGGGATCCTACAATGAGCAGTTCTTC
>12|NA|NA|TRBJ1-2|TRBV4-3
CASSLGNYGYTF
TGCGCCAGCAGCCTAGGGAACTATGGCTACACCTTC
>13|few|NA|TRBJ1-2|TRBV2
CASKWNTNYGYTF
TGTGCCAGCAAGTGGAACACTAACTATGGCTACACCTTC
>13|NA|NA|TRBJ1-2|TRBV5-1
CASSPEGNYGYTF
TGCGCCAGCAGCCCAGAAGGGAACTATGGCTACACCTTC
>15|NA|NA|TRBJ1-4|TRBV21-1
CASSKLRTAQRKLFF
TGTGCCAGCAGCAAACTCCGGACGGCCCAACGAAAACTGTTTTTT
>14|NA|NA|TRBJ1-2|TRBV7-2
CASSLGPGNYGYTF
TGTGCCAGCAGCTTAGGGCCAGGGAACTATGGCTACACCTTC
>18|NA|TRBD2|TRBJ2-3|TRBV2
CASSLRRSGGLNTDTQYF
TGTGCCAGCAGCCTTAGAAGGAGCGGGGGGCTTAACACAGATACGCAGTATTTT
>17|NA|TRBD1|TRBJ1-4|TRBV5-1
CASSFGQGWSTYEKLFF
TGCGCCAGCAGCTTCGGACAGGGTTGGTCTACGTATGAAAAACTGTTTTTT
>17|NA|NA|TRBJ1-3|TRBV4-1
CASSLGGGTNSGNTIYF
TGCGCCAGCAGCCTCGGAGGGGGAACAAACTCTGGAAACACCATATATTTT
>13|NA|NA|TRBJ2-3|TRBV6-1
CASSEAPRDTQYF
TGTGCCAGCAGTGAAGCGCCGCGGGATACGCAGTATTTT
>14|NA|NA|TRBJ1-5|TRBV28
CASSFGGAGQPQHF
TGTGCCAGCAGTTTTGGGGGCGCCGGACAGCCCCAGCATTTT
>15|NA|NA|TRBJ2-3|TRBV2
CAARGMHRAEDTQYF
TGTGCCGCGCGGGGAATGCACAGGGCCGAAGATACGCAGTATTTT
>13|few|NA|TRBJ2-1|TRBV11-2
CASSIAPGNEQFF
TGTGCCAGCAGCATAGCGCCAGGGAATGAGCAGTTCTTC
>17|few|TRBD2|TRBJ2-2|TRBV19
CASRTGGGGQNTGELFF
TGTGCCAGTAGGACCGGGGGGGGAGGGCAAAACACCGGGGAGCTGTTTTTT
>15|once|TRBD1|TRBJ1-1|TRBV19
CASSRGQGANTEAFF
TGTGCCAGTAGTCGGGGACAGGGGGCTAACACTGAAGCTTTCTTT
>18|NA|NA|TRBJ2-2|TRBV14
CASSKTGDFLLGTGELFF
TGTGCCAGCAGCAAAACCGGGGATTTCCTACTTGGCACCGGGGAGCTGTTTTTT
>14|NA|TRBD1|TRBJ2-3|TRBV7-2
CASSLGTGSDTQYF
TGTGCCAGCAGCTTAGGGACAGGGTCTGATACGCAGTATTTT
>14|NA|NA|TRBJ1-5|TRBV19
CASSIFRSNQPQHF
TGTGCCAGTAGTATTTTTAGAAGCAATCAGCCCCAGCATTTT
>17|NA|NA|TRBJ2-1|TRBV21-1
CASSKEPLAGVNNEQFF
TGTGCCAGCAGCAAAGAACCTCTCGCGGGGGTGAACAATGAGCAGTTCTTC
>15|once|NA|TRBJ2-1|TRBV5-1
CASSGGRSSYNEQFF
TGCGCCAGCAGCGGGGGGCGTAGCTCCTACAATGAGCAGTTCTTC
>15|NA|NA|TRBJ2-1|TRBV6-5
CASSYGSSSYNEQFF
TGTGCCAGCAGTTACGGGAGTAGCTCCTACAATGAGCAGTTCTTC
>14|NA|NA|TRBJ2-5|TRBV6-5
CASSYWIGEETQYF
TGTGCCAGCAGTTATTGGATAGGGGAGGAGACCCAGTACTTC
>15|NA|TRBD2|TRBJ2-3|TRBV7-6
CASSLGLAGADTQYF
TGTGCCAGCAGCTTAGGACTAGCGGGGGCAGATACGCAGTATTTT
>15|NA|TRBD1|TRBJ2-1|TRBV28
CASSRTGFSYNEQFF
TGTGCCAGCAGCCGGACAGGGTTCTCCTACAATGAGCAGTTCTTC
>14|few|TRBD1|TRBJ2-2|TRBV2
CASSSQGATGELFF
TGTGCCAGCAGTAGTCAGGGGGCCACCGGGGAGCTGTTTTTT
>15|NA|TRBD1|TRBJ1-4|TRBV25-1
CASSELTGVGSKLFF
TGTGCCAGCAGTGAACTAACAGGGGTCGGCTCAAAACTGTTTTTT
>14|NA|TRBD1|TRBJ1-6|TRBV13
CASGQTGPNSPLHF
TGTGCCAGCGGACAGACAGGGCCAAATTCACCCCTCCACTTT
>13|NA|NA|TRBJ1-5|TRBV5-1
CASSLDSNQPQHF
TGCGCCAGCAGCTTGGATAGCAATCAGCCCCAGCATTTT
>15|NA|TRBD2|TRBJ2-3|TRBV9
CASSVGAGGTDTQYF
TGTGCCAGCAGCGTAGGAGCGGGGGGCACAGATACGCAGTATTTT
>14|NA|NA|TRBJ1-2|TRBV5-1
CASSLATAEWGSAF
TGCGCCAGCAGCTTGGCCACGGCCGAATGGGGGAGCGCCTTC